This T cell receptor beta chain stems from a study of T-cell reconstitution after alpha-beta-depleted transplantation in children. Germline lookup yields CDR1 SGHVS and CDR2 FNYEAQ. The CDR3 runs 19 residues. V dropped 3 bases and J dropped 4 bases, with 25 bases sitting between them. During its preparation, the TCRbeta library received unique molecular identifiers. TCRdb re-called the PCR reads through MiXCR, storing one row per CDR3 protein. The sample has around 450,000 distinct CDR3 sequences, approximately 41% seen once. This specimen consisted of PBMCs, obtained before TCRalphabeta/CD19-depleted stem cell transplant. The rearrangement joins TRBV7-6 to TRBJ2-1; tentatively, D is TRBD2 (5 bases). This clonotype originated in a girl aged 2 to 9 with aplastic anemia, due to receive a stem cell transplant. In nucleotides, the CDR3 is TGTGCCAGCAGCTTTTGGGAGCCCAACAGAGCCGGCGGTTACAATGAGCAGTTCTTC. Translated: CASSFWEPNRAGGYNEQFF.